This passage covers 13 T cell receptor beta chains from one sample sequenced in a study of OX40 agonist ivuxolimab in advanced cancers. Produced via immunoSEQ multiplex PCR; TCRdb's table is partial and in-frame only. The data contain about 73,000 clones, 92% of them seen just once; the ten biggest clones take up 0.4% to 0.5%. Sample: CD4+ or CD8+ T cells sorted from blood, taken in a trial of the OX40 agonist ivuxolimab. The source of these receptors is an adult with an advanced solid tumor such as melanoma, head and neck, liver or kidney cancer.

The J gene is TRBJ2-7, the V gene TRBV6-5; TRBD2 matches 8 bases. This CDR3 has 15 residues. V trimming: 6 bases; J trimming: 6 bases; junction bases outside the gene matches: 13. Germline-derived CDR1 and CDR2 are MNHEY and SVGAGI. The CDR3 DNA is TGTGCCAGCAGGTCCGGTGGGGGGCTAGCGGGCGAGCAGTACTTC. This sequence encodes CASRSGGGLAGEQYF.

J is TRBJ2-7 and V is TRBV7-2, with D possibly matching TRBD2 (6 bases). Germline CDR1 is SGHTA and CDR2 is FQGNSA. The CDR3 totals 16 residues. Between the trimmed V and J ends, which lost 0 bases and 3 bases, there was a span of 15 bases. This chain's CDR3 is CASSLALAASVYEQYF. As DNA, the CDR3 is TGTGCCAGCAGCTTAGCATTAGCGGCCTCGGTCTACGAGCAGTACTTC.

This clone was picked up one time. This chain links TRBV6-1 with TRBJ1-5, with a possible D match to TRBD1 (6 bases). Looked up from germline, CDR1 is MNHNS and CDR2 is SASEGT. The CDR3 extends over 14 amino acids. The V end lost 6 bases, the J end lost 2 bases, and 11 bases lay between the germline ends. The CDR3 loop is CASRGARGNQPQHF. The CDR3 DNA reads as TGTGCCAGCAGGGGGGCGCGGGGCAATCAGCCCCAGCATTTT.

The V call is TRBV27, the J call TRBJ2-7; D could derive from TRBD1 or TRBD2 (5 bases each). The CDR3 extends over 14 amino acids. V lost 4 bases to trimming and J lost 4 bases, with 14 bases between them. Germline CDR1 is MNHEY and CDR2 is SMNVEV (reference sequence). CDR3 residues: CASSWDRRNYEQYF. Here the CDR3 DNA reads TGTGCCAGCAGTTGGGACCGCCGAAATTACGAGCAGTACTTC.

The V and J genes are TRBV18 and TRBJ2-5; TRBD1 matches at 10 bases. The CDR3 spans 15 residues. In germline, CDR1 is KGHSH, CDR2 LQKENI. With 4 bases clipped from V and 3 bases from J, the junction kept 5 bases outside the gene matches. This CDR3 is CASSLTTGGEETQYF. As DNA, the CDR3 is TGTGCCAGCTCACTTACGACAGGGGGCGAAGAGACCCAGTACTTC.

This clone was picked up one time. The chain joins TRBV4-3 to TRBJ2-1, with D possibly matching TRBD2 (6 bases). Germline-derived CDR1 and CDR2 are LGHNA and YSLEER. Trimming removed 2 bases from V and 3 bases from J, with 11 bases in between. CDR3 length: 15 residues. CDR3 nucleotides: TGCGCCAGCAGCCAACCAGACGGGGGCTACAATGAGCAGTTCTTC. This gives the protein CASSQPDGGYNEQFF.

This chain connects TRBV27 to TRBJ1-1; 9 bases line up with TRBD1. CDR3 size: 15 residues. After removal of 5 bases from V and 7 bases from J, the junction contained 11 bases not matched to a gene. From germline, CDR1 is MNHEY and CDR2 SMNVEV (reference sequence). CDR3 DNA: TGTGCCAGCAGTCTTTCCGGGACAGGGATTGGTGAAGCTTTCTTT. Amino acids: CASSLSGTGIGEAFF.

The V call is TRBV7-8, the J call TRBJ1-2; TRBD1 is a possible D gene (5 bases). Trimming stripped 5 bases from V and 4 bases from J, with 11 bases between. The CDR3 has 13 amino acids. Germline-derived CDR1 and CDR2 are SGHVS and FQNEAQ. The CDR3 DNA sequence: TGTGCCAGCAGCCCAGGGCAGTTCTATGGCTACACCTTC. Amino acid sequence: CASSPGQFYGYTF. The variable domain in full, with the rest retrieved from reference TRBV7-8 and TRBJ1-2, is GAGVSQSPRYKVAKRGQDVALRCDPISGHVSLFWYQQALGQGPEFLTYFQNEAQLDKSGLPSDRFFAERPEGSVSTLKIQRTQQEDSAVYLCASSPGQFYGYTFGSGTRLTVV.

The rearrangement links TRBV6-8 to TRBJ1-1, with TRBD1 as a possible D gene (5 bases). Germline assignment: CDR1 MNHGY and CDR2 SAAAGT. There are 14 residues in the CDR3. V lost 4 bases and J lost 4, with 13 bases in between. The CDR3 spells CASSLTGRVTEAFF. As DNA, the CDR3 is TGTGCCAGCAGTTTAACAGGCCGGGTCACTGAAGCTTTCTTT.

The genes are TRBV7-2 and TRBJ1-1; 9 bases are a match to TRBD1. CDR3 length equals 16 residues. V lost 5 bases to trimming and J lost 4 bases; unmatched junction nucleotides: 11. Germline-derived CDR1 and CDR2 are SGHTA and FQGNSA. This chain's CDR3 is CASSQRPTGGFTEAFF. In nucleotides, the CDR3 is TGTGCCAGCAGCCAGCGGCCGACAGGGGGATTCACTGAAGCTTTCTTT. The full variable domain, in which reference TRBV7-2 and TRBJ1-1 provide the parts outside the CDR3, is GAGVSQSPSNKVTEKGKDVELRCDPISGHTALYWYRQSLGQGLEFLIYFQGNSAPDKSGLPSDRFSAERTGGSVSTLTIQRTQQEDSAVYLCASSQRPTGGFTEAFFGQGTRLTVV.

The chain joins TRBV30 to TRBJ1-1; 10 nucleotides match TRBD1. The length of the CDR3 is 13 residues. Germline loops: CDR1 GTSNPN, CDR2 SVGIG (reference sequence). The V segment lost 2 bases and the J segment 4 bases; nucleotides outside the gene matches: 1. The CDR3 DNA follows: TGTGCCTGGAGTAGACAGGGGGCCACTGAAGCTTTCTTT. Translating it yields CAWSRQGATEAFF.

This chain uses TRBV12-5 with TRBJ2-7; no reliable D call. The germline V and J ends were trimmed by 6 bases and 5 bases, with 14 bases remaining between them. CDR3 length equals 13 residues. Germline assignment: CDR1 LGHNT and CDR2 FRNRAP. The CDR3 region is CASGSSGLNEQYF. For the CDR3, the DNA is TGTGCTAGTGGGTCGAGTGGGTTGAACGAGCAGTACTTC.

The V and J genes are TRBV6-5 and TRBJ1-1; the D gene is possibly TRBD1 (6 bases). The ends were cut back, 6 bases at V and 12 bases at J, with 20 bases in the middle. The CDR3 spans 13 residues. Germline V gives CDR1 MNHEY, CDR2 SVGAGI. The DNA of the CDR3 is TGTGCCAGCAGCAGATCCGGGACACCCAAGACTTTCTTT. It encodes CASSRSGTPKTFF.